This passage covers 13 T cell receptor beta chains from one sample sequenced in a study of cytomegalovirus exposure and HLA in healthy donors. The PCR contained 60 Vbeta and 13 Jbeta primers. Some clones are missing from TCRdb's copy, which holds only in-frame ones; the method was immunoSEQ multiplex PCR. The sample consists of some 180,000 clones, around four fifths of them appearing once. The sequenced sample was PBMCs. These receptors all come from a woman aged 55-70 years in good health and CMV-seropositive.

The gene calls are TRBV7-6 and TRBJ1-3; D not resolved. Per the germline V gene, CDR1 is SGHVS and CDR2 is FNYEAQ. V gave up 3 bases and J gave up 1 base, with 10 bases separating them. This CDR3 comprises 15 residues. This CDR3 reads CASSFQVGSGNTIYF. The CDR3 DNA is TGTGCCAGCAGCTTCCAGGTTGGGTCTGGAAACACCATATATTTT.

V is TRBV28 and J is TRBJ2-2, with TRBD2 as a possible D gene (7 bases). The CDR3 loop spans 16 amino acids. Germline V gene lookup returns CDR1 MDHEN and CDR2 SYDVKM. Trimming removed 1 base at V and 6 bases at J, with 15 bases between. Written as DNA, the CDR3 is TGTGCCAGCAGTTTATTGAGGGGGGGATCAGCCGGGGAGCTGTTTTTT. It encodes CASSLLRGGSAGELFF.

There are a few counts of this clone. This chain joins TRBV18 and TRBJ1-1; the D gene is possibly TRBD1 (5 bases). Germline CDR1 KGHSH, CDR2 LQKENI. V lost 0 bases, J lost 4 bases, and 9 bases lay in between. The CDR3 loop spans 14 amino acids. In DNA form, the CDR3 reads TGTGCCAGCTCACCACCGGGAGGGACCACTGAAGCTTTCTTT. It encodes CASSPPGGTTEAFF.

This clone was counted only a few times. This sequence joins TRBV5-6 and TRBJ2-3; 8 bases agree with TRBD2. CDR1 SGHDT and CDR2 YYEEEE come from the germline V gene. This CDR3 spans 15 amino acids. The V and J ends lost 0 bases and 9 bases, in that order; junction bases with no gene match: 9. CDR3: CASSLGGTSLGTQYF. CDR3 nucleotide sequence: TGTGCCAGCAGCTTGGGCGGGACTAGTCTCGGCACGCAGTATTTT.

V gene TRBV19 combines with J gene TRBJ2-3, with a weak D call TRBD1 (7 bases). The CDR3 has 13 amino acids. In germline, CDR1 is LNHDA, CDR2 SQIVND (reference sequence). V lost 11 bases and J 2 bases, leaving 14 bases between the germline ends. The CDR3: CAARDRTTDTQYF. Here the CDR3 DNA reads TGTGCCGCGCGGGACAGAACCACAGATACGCAGTATTTT.

Turning to this clone: One end of the junction varies from germline; a read error may be responsible. This rearrangement joins TRBV11-2 to TRBJ2-7, with TRBD2 matching over 12 bases. CDR1 and CDR2 (germline): SGHAT, FQNNGV. The CDR3 spans 14 residues. CDR3 residues: CASSTLTSGGRKTF. The CDR3, as DNA: TGTGCCAGCAGCACCCTGACTAGCGGGGGCCGAAAGACCTTC.

The rearrangement uses TRBV28 and TRBJ2-1, with 7 bases matching TRBD2. V shed 7 bases, J shed 5 bases, and the junction held 14 bases outside the gene matches. Per the germline V gene, CDR1 is MDHEN and CDR2 is SYDVKM. The CDR3 has 16 residues. The chain's CDR3 is CASTLWGTGTNNEQFF. In DNA form, the CDR3 reads TGTGCCAGCACTCTCTGGGGGACCGGGACTAACAATGAGCAGTTCTTC.

The chain is built from TRBV5-4 and TRBJ2-7; D is perhaps TRBD2 (7 bases). V shed 4 bases and J shed 3 bases, with 14 bases lying between them. CDR3 length: 14 amino acids. Germline CDR1 reads SGHNT; CDR2 reads YYREEE (reference sequence). CDR3 sequence reads: CASSTRGGGYEQYF. Here the CDR3 DNA reads TGTGCCAGCAGCACGAGGGGGGGAGGCTACGAGCAGTACTTC.

This clone was picked up a small number of times. This chain connects TRBV25-1 to TRBJ1-1; 10 bases match TRBD1. The CDR3 has 14 amino acids. The germline V gene encodes CDR1 MGHDK and CDR2 SYGVNS. V was clipped by 1 base and J by 10 bases; unmatched bases: 6. Here the CDR3 DNA reads TGTGCCAGCAGTGAATCCGGGACAGGGGTACGAGCTTTCTTT. Translation: CASSESGTGVRAFF.

This rearrangement joins TRBV28 to TRBJ1-3; D call uncertain. Trimming stripped 5 bases from V and 0 bases from J, with 8 bases between. CDR3 size: 14 residues. Germline CDR1 and CDR2: MDHEN and SYDVKM. CDR3 coding DNA: TGTGCCAGCAGTCAGGAAACCTCTGGAAACACCATATATTTT. Translating it yields CASSQETSGNTIYF.

This chain uses TRBV5-5 with TRBJ1-2; D might be TRBD1 (6 bases). Per the germline V gene, CDR1 is SGHKS and CDR2 is YYEKEE (reference sequence). The CDR3 consists of 13 residues. Trimming shortened V by 6 bases and J by 7 bases, and 16 bases separated the two germline ends. The CDR3, as DNA: TGTGCCAGCACCACCCTTGGGGGGGCTGGCTACACCTTC. Encoded protein: CASTTLGGAGYTF.

This chain connects TRBV6-4 to TRBJ2-3; 9 bases match TRBD2. CDR3 length equals 15 residues. CDR1 is MRHNA and CDR2 is SNTAGT in the germline V gene. V shed 7 bases, J shed 5 bases, and the junction held 10 bases outside the gene matches. The CDR3 coding sequence is TGTGCCAGCAAGGAAGGCGGGAGGGCCGGAGATACGCAGTATTTT. It is translated as CASKEGGRAGDTQYF.

The chain carries TRBV2 and TRBJ2-5; 9 positions agree with TRBD2. The last part of the DNA fits TRBJ2-7 better; the J call may be wrong. The CDR3 runs 15 residues. The germline CDR1 and CDR2 sequences are SNHLY and FYNNEI. CDR3 residues: CASSEGLAGTYEQYF. As DNA, the CDR3 is TGTGCCAGCAGTGAGGGGCTAGCGGGAACCTACGAGCAGTACTTC.